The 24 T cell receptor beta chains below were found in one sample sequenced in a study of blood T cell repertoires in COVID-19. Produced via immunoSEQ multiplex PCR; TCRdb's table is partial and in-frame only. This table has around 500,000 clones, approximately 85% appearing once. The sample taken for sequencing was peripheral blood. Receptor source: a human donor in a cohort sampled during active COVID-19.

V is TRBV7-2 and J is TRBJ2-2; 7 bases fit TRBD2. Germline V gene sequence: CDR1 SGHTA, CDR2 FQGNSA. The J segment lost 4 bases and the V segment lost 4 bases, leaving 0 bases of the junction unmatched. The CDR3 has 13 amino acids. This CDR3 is CASSSGGTGELFF. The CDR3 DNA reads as TGTGCCAGCAGCTCGGGAGGCACCGGGGAGCTGTTTTTT.

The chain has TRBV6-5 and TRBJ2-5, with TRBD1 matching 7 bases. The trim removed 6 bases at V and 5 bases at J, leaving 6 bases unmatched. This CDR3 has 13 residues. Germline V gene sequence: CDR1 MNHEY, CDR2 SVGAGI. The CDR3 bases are TGTGCCAGCAGGGTGACAGGGCGGGAGACCCAGTACTTC. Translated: CASRVTGRETQYF.

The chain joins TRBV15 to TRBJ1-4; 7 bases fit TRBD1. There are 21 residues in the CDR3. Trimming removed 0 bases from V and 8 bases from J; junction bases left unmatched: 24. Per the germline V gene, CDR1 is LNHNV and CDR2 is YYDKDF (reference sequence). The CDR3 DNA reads TGTGCCACCAGCAGAGATCCCTTAACAGGGGACGGAGGGTGGGAAGACGAAAAACTGTTTTTT. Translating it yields CATSRDPLTGDGGWEDEKLFF.

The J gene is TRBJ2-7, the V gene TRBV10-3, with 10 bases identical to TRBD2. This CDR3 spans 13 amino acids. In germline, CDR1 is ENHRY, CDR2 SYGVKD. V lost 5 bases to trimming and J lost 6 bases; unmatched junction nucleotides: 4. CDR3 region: CAISLAGDGEQYF. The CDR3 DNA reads TGTGCCATCAGTCTAGCGGGAGACGGCGAGCAGTACTTC.

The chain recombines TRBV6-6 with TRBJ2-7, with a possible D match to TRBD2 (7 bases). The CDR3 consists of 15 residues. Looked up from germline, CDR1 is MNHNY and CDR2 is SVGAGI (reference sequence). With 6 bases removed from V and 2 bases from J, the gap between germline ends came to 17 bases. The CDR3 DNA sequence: TGTGCCAGCAGGTCGGGGGGCGGGACGGCCTACGAGCAGTACTTC. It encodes CASRSGGGTAYEQYF.

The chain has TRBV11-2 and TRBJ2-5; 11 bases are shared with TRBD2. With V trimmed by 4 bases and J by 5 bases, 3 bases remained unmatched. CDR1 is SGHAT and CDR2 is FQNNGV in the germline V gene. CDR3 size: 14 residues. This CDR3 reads CASSYTSGSETQYF. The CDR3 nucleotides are TGTGCCAGCAGCTACACTAGCGGGAGCGAGACCCAGTACTTC.

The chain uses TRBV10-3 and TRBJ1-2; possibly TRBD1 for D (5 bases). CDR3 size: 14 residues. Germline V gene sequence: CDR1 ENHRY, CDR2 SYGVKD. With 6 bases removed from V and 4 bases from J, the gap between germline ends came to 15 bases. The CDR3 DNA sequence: TGTGCCATCAGCCAGGGAACCCCTACCTATGGCTACACCTTC. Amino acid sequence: CAISQGTPTYGYTF.

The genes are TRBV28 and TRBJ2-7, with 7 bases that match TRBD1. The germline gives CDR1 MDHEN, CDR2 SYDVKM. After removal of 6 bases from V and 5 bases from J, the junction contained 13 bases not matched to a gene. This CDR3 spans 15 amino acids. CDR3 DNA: TGTGCCAGCAGCCTGACTGATACAGGGGTGGACGAGCAGTACTTC. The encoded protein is CASSLTDTGVDEQYF. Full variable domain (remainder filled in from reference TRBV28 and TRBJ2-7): DVKVTQSSRYLVKRTGEKVFLECVQDMDHENMFWYRQDPGLGLRLIYFSYDVKMKEKGDIPEGYSVSREKKERFSLILESASTNQTSMYLCASSLTDTGVDEQYFGPGTRLTVT.

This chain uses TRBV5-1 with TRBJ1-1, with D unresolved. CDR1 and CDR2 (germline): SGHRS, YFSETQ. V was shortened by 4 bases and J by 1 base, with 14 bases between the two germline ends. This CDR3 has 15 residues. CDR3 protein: CASSLFGRSNTEAFF. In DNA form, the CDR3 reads TGCGCCAGCAGCCTATTCGGTCGCTCGAACACTGAAGCTTTCTTT.

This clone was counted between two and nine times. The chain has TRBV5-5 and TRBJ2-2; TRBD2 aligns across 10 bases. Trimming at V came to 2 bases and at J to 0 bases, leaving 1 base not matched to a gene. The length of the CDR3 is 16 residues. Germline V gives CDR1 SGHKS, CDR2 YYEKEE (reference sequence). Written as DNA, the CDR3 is TGTGCCAGCAGCTTAGCGGGAGGGACGAACACCGGGGAGCTGTTTTTT. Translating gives CASSLAGGTNTGELFF.

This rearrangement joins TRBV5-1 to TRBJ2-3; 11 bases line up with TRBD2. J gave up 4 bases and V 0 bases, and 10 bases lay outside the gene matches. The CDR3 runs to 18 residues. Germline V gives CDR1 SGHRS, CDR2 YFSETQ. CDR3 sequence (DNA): TGCGCCAGCAGCTTGGGCGGGACTAGCGGTGGTAGGGCAGATACGCAGTATTTT. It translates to CASSLGGTSGGRADTQYF.

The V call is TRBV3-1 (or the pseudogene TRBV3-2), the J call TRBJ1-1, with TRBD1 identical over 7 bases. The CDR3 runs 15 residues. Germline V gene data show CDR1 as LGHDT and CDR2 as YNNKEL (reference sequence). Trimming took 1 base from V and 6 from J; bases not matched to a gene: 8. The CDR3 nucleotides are TGTGCCAGCAGCCAAGGGGGGAAGGGGGCCCCTGAAGCTTTCTTT. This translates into CASSQGGKGAPEAFF.

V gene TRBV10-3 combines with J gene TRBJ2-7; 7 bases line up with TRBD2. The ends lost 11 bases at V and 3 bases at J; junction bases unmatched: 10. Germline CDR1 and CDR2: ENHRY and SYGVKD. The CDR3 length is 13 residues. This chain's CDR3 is CASTGGENYEQYF. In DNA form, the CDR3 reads TGTGCCTCAACGGGAGGAGAAAACTACGAGCAGTACTTC.

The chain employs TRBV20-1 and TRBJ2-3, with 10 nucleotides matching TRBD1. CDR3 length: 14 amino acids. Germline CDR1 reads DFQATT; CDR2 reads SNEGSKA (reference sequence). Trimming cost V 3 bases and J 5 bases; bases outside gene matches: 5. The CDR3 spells CSASRQGAGDTQYF. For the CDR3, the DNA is TGCAGTGCTAGTCGACAGGGGGCCGGAGATACGCAGTATTTT.

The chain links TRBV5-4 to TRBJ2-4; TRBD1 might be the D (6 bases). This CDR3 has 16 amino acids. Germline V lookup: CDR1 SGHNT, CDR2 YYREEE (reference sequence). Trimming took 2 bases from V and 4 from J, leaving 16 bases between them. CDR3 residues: CASSLGSADRKNIQYF. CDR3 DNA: TGTGCCAGCAGCTTAGGATCTGCGGACAGAAAAAACATTCAGTACTTC.

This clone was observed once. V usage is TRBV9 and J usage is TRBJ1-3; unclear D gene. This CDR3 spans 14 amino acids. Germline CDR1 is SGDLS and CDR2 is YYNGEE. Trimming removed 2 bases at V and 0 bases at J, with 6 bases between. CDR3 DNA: TGTGCCAGCAGCGTTTCAGGCTCTGGAAACACCATATATTTT. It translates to CASSVSGSGNTIYF.

The CDR3 loop is CASSSGLMQYF. Written as DNA, the CDR3 is TGTGCCAGCAGCTCCGGACTTATGCAGTACTTC. The chain couples TRBV11-2 to TRBJ2-7; D perhaps matches TRBD2 (5 bases). The CDR3 is 11 amino acids. Germline assignment: CDR1 SGHAT and CDR2 FQNNGV. Trimming shortened V by 4 bases and J by 9 bases, and 10 bases separated the two germline ends. Full variable domain (missing parts from reference TRBV11-2 and TRBJ2-7): EAGVAQSPRYKIIEKRQSVAFWCNPISGHATLYWYQQILGQGPKLLIQFQNNGVVDDSQLPKDRFSAERLKGVDSTLKIQPAKLEDSAVYLCASSSGLMQYFGPGTRLTVT.

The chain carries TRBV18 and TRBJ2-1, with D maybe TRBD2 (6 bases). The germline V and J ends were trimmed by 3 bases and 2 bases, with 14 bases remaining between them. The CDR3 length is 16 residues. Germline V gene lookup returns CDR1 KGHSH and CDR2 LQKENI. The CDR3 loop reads CASSPSGGIPYNEQFF. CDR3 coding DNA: TGTGCCAGCTCACCCTCTGGCGGGATCCCCTACAATGAGCAGTTCTTC.

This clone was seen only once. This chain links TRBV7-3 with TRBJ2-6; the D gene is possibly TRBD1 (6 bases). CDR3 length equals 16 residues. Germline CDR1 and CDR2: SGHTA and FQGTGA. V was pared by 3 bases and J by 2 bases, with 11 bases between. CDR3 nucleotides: TGTGCCAGCAGCTTCTCAGGGGCCCCTGGGGCCAACGTCCTGACTTTC. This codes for CASSFSGAPGANVLTF.

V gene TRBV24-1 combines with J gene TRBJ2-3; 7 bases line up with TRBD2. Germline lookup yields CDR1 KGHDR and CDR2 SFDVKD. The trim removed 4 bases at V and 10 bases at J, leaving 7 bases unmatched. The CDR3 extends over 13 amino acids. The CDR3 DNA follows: TGTGCCACCAGTGACCCCGGGGGGAGATCGCAGTATTTT. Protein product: CATSDPGGRSQYF.

This CDR3 is CASSRGQAGTEAFF. The DNA for the CDR3 is TGTGCCAGCAGCCGGGGACAGGCGGGCACTGAAGCTTTCTTT. V is TRBV7-9 and J is TRBJ1-1; 8 bases match TRBD1. This CDR3 spans 14 amino acids. Germline CDR1 SEHNR, CDR2 FQNEAQ (reference sequence). The trim removed 5 bases at V and 4 bases at J, leaving 6 bases unmatched.

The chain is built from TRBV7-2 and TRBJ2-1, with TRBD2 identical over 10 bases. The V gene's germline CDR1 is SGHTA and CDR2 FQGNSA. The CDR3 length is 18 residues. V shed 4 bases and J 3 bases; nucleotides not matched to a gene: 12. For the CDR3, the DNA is TGTGCCAGCAGCTGGCCCGGGGCTAGCGGGAGCCTCTACAATGAGCAGTTCTTC. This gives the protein CASSWPGASGSLYNEQFF.

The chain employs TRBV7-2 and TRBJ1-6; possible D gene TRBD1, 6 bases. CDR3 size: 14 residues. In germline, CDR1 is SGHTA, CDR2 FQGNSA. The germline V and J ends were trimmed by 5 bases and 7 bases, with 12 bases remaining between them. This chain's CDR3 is CASSPQGTNSPLHF. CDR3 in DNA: TGTGCCAGCAGCCCACAGGGTACGAATTCACCCCTCCACTTT. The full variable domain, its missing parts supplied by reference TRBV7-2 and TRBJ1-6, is GAGVSQSPSNKVTEKGKDVELRCDPISGHTALYWYRQSLGQGLEFLIYFQGNSAPDKSGLPSDRFSAERTGGSVSTLTIQRTQQEDSAVYLCASSPQGTNSPLHFGNGTRLTVT.

DNA for the CDR3: TGTGCCAGCTCACCTGAGCTAGCGGGAGTTCAAGAGACCCAGTACTTC. Amino acid sequence: CASSPELAGVQETQYF. The chain combines TRBV18 with TRBJ2-5; 10 nucleotides line up with TRBD2. Germline-derived CDR1 and CDR2 are KGHSH and LQKENI. With 3 bases clipped from V and 2 bases from J, the junction kept 6 bases outside the gene matches. The length of the CDR3 is 16 residues.